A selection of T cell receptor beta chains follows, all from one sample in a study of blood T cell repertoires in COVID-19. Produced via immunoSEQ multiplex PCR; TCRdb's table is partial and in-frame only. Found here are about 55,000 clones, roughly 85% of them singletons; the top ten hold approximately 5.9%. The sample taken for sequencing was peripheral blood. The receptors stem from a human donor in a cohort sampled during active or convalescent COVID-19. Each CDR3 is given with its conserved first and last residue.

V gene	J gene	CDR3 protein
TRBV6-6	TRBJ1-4	CASGATRTNEKLFF
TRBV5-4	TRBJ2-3	CASSLEPRGVGDTQYF
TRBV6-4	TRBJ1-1	CASRLQGSTEAFF
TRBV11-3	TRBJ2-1	CASSSVAGLAGANEQFF
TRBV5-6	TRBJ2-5	CASSWGVVETQYF
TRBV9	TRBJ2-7	CASSLHRDSSYEQYF
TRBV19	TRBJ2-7	CASSSTGTGGSEQYF
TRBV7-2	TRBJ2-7	CASSLQSYEQYF
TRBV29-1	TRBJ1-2	CSVGDRIASYGYTF
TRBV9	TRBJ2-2	CASSERGQVNTGELFF
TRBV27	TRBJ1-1	CASSLYARANTEAFF
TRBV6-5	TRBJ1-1	CASNRGRNTEAFF
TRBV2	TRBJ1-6	CASRDRSGNSPLHF
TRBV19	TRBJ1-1	CASSPRGTGLMNTEAFF
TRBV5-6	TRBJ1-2	CASSFPGQGMNTF
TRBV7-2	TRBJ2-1	CASSLAFGGGQRFF
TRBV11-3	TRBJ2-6	CASSFRGGSGANVLTF
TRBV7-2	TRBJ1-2	CASSYASGGADYGYTF
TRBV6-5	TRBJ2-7	CASRSQGREYEQYF
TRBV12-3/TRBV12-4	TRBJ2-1	CASSFGLLQSFF
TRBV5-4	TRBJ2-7	CASSLEDRGWNEQYF
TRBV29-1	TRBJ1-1	CSVARPDMNTEAFF